Each of the 3 T cell receptor beta chains below was sequenced from the same sample in a study of T cells in Graves' hyperthyroidism and ophthalmopathy. It was RNA transcripts that yielded the amplified TCR beta CDR3 regions. TCR CDR3 underwent first-round RT-PCR with the HTBI primer set. TCRdb ran MiXCR on the multiplex PCR reads and lists one entry per CDR3 protein. Here the sample spans more than 500,000 distinct CDR3 sequences, 40% to 55% being singletons. Material: peripheral blood or thyroid tissue (not recorded which). The receptor source for this set is an adult woman with Graves' disease, either hyperthyroidism or ophthalmopathy (not recorded which).

Points on this clonotype: Sequence at one end of the junction differs from germline and may be a read error. The chain combines TRBV6-5 with TRBJ2-7; 8 bases match TRBD2. The germline V gene encodes CDR1 MNHEY and CDR2 SVGAGI. CDR3 length equals 15 residues. The CDR3 region is CAGSYIAGSSYEQYF. Here the CDR3 DNA reads TGTGCCGGCAGTTACATAGCGGGAAGCTCCTACGAGCAGTACTTC.

V is TRBV10-3 and J is TRBJ1-2; maybe TRBD1 (5 bases). V was trimmed by 0 bases and J by 4 bases, leaving 12 bases between them. CDR3 size: 15 residues. CDR1 and CDR2 (germline): ENHRY, SYGVKD. CDR3 sequence (DNA): TGTGCCATCAGTGAGTCCGAGAGACAGAGCTATGGCTACACCTTC. Translation: CAISESERQSYGYTF.

The chain employs TRBV7-2 and TRBJ1-5, with D possibly matching TRBD1 (5 bases). Trimming removed 2 bases from V and 7 bases from J, with 15 bases in between. Germline CDR1 and CDR2: SGHTA and FQGNSA. This CDR3 has 15 amino acids. CDR3 loop: CASSLNRGIRQPQHF. CDR3 bases: TGTGCCAGCAGCTTAAATCGGGGCATACGCCAGCCCCAGCATTTT.